This paragraph covers one T cell receptor (beta chain) sequence. The CDR3 loop spans 13 amino acids. The ends were cut back, 0 bases at V and 5 bases at J, with 7 bases in the middle. CDR1 is SGHTA, CDR2 FQGNSA, per germline. The source of the sample is a study of blood T cell repertoires in COVID-19. Study in general: The origin of the acute and convalescent COVID-19 samples was the United States, Italy and Spain. PBMCs, B-cell-depleted T cells, or T cells provided the cDNA or gDNA that made up the material.

The authors' processing: Counts of nucleated cells, estimated from reference gene primer amplification, were obtained. This table comes from immunoSEQ multiplex PCR, and its TCRdb copy is limited to in-frame clones, with some not included. That table supplies the V and J calls and clone size; D and trimming were determined from the DNA. The table lists approximately 140,000 clones, around 84% of them singletons. The sequenced sample was peripheral blood. The receptor was isolated from an elderly woman with acute or convalescent COVID-19. This sequence joins TRBV7-2 and TRBJ2-5; a possible D gene is TRBD1 (6 bases). The CDR3: CASSLARGETQYF. In nucleotides, the CDR3 is TGTGCCAGCAGCTTAGCTAGGGGGGAGACCCAGTACTTC.